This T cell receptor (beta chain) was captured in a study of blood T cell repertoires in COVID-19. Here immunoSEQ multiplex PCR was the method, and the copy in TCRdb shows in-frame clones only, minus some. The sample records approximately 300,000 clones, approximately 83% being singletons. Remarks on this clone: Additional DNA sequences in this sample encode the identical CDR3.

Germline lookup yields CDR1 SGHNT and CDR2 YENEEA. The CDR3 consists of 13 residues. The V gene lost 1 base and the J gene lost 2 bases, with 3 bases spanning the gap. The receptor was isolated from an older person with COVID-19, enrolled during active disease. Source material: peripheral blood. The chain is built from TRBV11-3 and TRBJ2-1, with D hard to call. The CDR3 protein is CASSLAAYNEQFF. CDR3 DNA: TGTGCCAGCAGCTTAGCCGCCTACAATGAGCAGTTCTTC.